The 23 T cell receptor beta chains given below trace back to one sample, sequenced in a study of CD8 T cells in Susac syndrome. When the RNA was reverse transcribed, random hexamers were used with an input of roughly 0.45 to 1 ug. TCRdb ran MiXCR on the immunoSEQ multiplex PCR reads and lists one entry per CDR3 protein. This table has fewer than 300,000 distinct CDR3 sequences, roughly 85% appearing once. Source material: CD8+ T cells from PBMCs. All receptors derive from a human donor with multiple sclerosis.

The chain uses TRBV6-1 and TRBJ1-1; the match to TRBD1 covers 9 bases. J gave up 0 bases and V 5 bases, and 4 bases lay outside the gene matches. This CDR3 is built from 15 residues. CDR1 and CDR2 from the germline V gene are MNHNS and SASEGT. The CDR3 DNA reads as TGTGCCAGCAGTAGGTACAGGGGGCTGAACACTGAAGCTTTCTTT. It translates to CASSRYRGLNTEAFF.

V is TRBV5-1 and J is TRBJ2-1; 7 bases line up with TRBD2. This CDR3 has 13 residues. Germline CDR1 is SGHRS and CDR2 is YFSETQ. J was trimmed by 9 bases and V by 3 bases; bases with no gene match: 6. CDR3 nucleotides: TGCGCCAGCAGCTGGTCGGGAGGCGCTGAGCAGTTCTTC. As protein: CASSWSGGAEQFF.

This clonotype was detected once. This chain uses TRBV6-1 with TRBJ1-2, with 7 bases that match TRBD1. Germline trimming cut 5 bases from V and 4 bases from J; bases unmatched to any gene: 10. The germline CDR1 and CDR2 sequences are MNHNS and SASEGT. CDR3 length: 15 residues. Here the CDR3 reads CASSLGDRLTYGYTF. Written as DNA, the CDR3 is TGTGCCAGCAGTCTCGGGGACAGACTCACCTATGGCTACACCTTC.

The chain is built from TRBV28 and TRBJ2-1; D is perhaps TRBD2 (6 bases). Trimming cost V 9 bases and J 9 bases, with 24 bases left between them. Germline V CDR1 and CDR2: MDHEN, SYDVKM. The CDR3 has 15 residues. CDR3: CARGARDLGLAEQFF. The DNA for the CDR3 is TGTGCCAGAGGGGCCCGGGACTTGGGTTTGGCTGAGCAGTTCTTC.

The rearrangement joins TRBV27 to TRBJ2-3; D tentatively reads TRBD1 or TRBD2 (5 bases each). Germline assignment: CDR1 MNHEY and CDR2 SMNVEV (reference sequence). Trimming left V 4 bases short and J 3 bases short, with 8 bases between. The CDR3 runs to 13 residues. CDR3 loop: CASSWGWTDTQYF. CDR3 bases: TGTGCCAGCAGTTGGGGGTGGACAGATACGCAGTATTTT.

The chain employs TRBV30 and TRBJ1-2; D is perhaps TRBD1 (5 bases). V gave up 8 bases and J gave up 1 base, with 26 bases separating them. This CDR3 has 17 amino acids. The germline V gene has CDR1 GTSNPN and CDR2 SVGIG (reference sequence). The CDR3 DNA reads as TGTGCCGGGACTCCGGGACGGATGACGAAGTATAACTATGGCTACACCTTC. Its translation is CAGTPGRMTKYNYGYTF.

The V and J genes are TRBV7-6 and TRBJ1-1; TRBD1 matches at 8 bases. Germline CDR1 reads SGHVS; CDR2 reads FNYEAQ. With 2 bases clipped from V and 0 bases from J, the junction kept 17 bases outside the gene matches. CDR3 length: 20 residues. The DNA of the CDR3 is TGTGCCAGCAGCTTAACGAGGGACCCAGGGGGCGAGAGGGTGAACACTGAAGCTTTCTTT. Its translation: CASSLTRDPGGERVNTEAFF.

This rearrangement joins TRBV28 to TRBJ1-2, with D possibly being TRBD1 (6 bases). Trimming removed 3 bases at V and 4 bases at J, with 12 bases between. The V gene's germline CDR1 is MDHEN and CDR2 SYDVKM. The CDR3 is 14 residues long. DNA of the CDR3: TGTGCCAGCAGTTTGCCAGGGGCGAGCTATGGCTACACCTTC. Protein product: CASSLPGASYGYTF.

The chain recombines TRBV3-1 with TRBJ2-5; a weak D match, TRBD2 (5 bases). This CDR3 spans 15 amino acids. Germline V gene sequence: CDR1 LGHDT, CDR2 YNNKEL (reference sequence). The V end lost 2 bases, the J end lost 0 bases, and 10 bases lay between the germline ends. The CDR3 nucleotides read TGTGCCAGCAGCCAAAGTTACGGGAACCAAGAGACCCAGTACTTC. The encoded protein is CASSQSYGNQETQYF.

Only one count was recorded for this clonotype. J is TRBJ2-2 and V is TRBV24-1, with D possibly matching TRBD1 (6 bases). Germline loops: CDR1 KGHDR, CDR2 SFDVKD. V was clipped by 11 bases and J by 6 bases, with 21 bases between them. This CDR3 is built from 15 residues. CDR3 DNA sequence: TGTGCCATCAGACCGGGACAAGTAAACGCCGGGGAGCTGTTTTTT. Translating it yields CAIRPGQVNAGELFF.

The gene calls are TRBV7-9 and TRBJ2-3; D is ambiguous. The CDR3 spans 15 residues. Germline CDR1 SEHNR, CDR2 FQNEAQ (reference sequence). Deletions cut 5 bases from V and 2 bases from J, with 14 bases between. CDR3 residues: CASSTGVTNTDTQYF. CDR3 nucleotide sequence: TGTGCCAGCAGCACGGGCGTTACAAACACAGATACGCAGTATTTT. The variable domain in full, with the rest retrieved from reference TRBV7-9 and TRBJ2-3, is DTGVSQNPRHKITKRGQNVTFRCDPISEHNRLYWYRQTLGQGPEFLTYFQNEAQLEKSRLLSDRFSAERPKGSFSTLEIQRTEQGDSAMYLCASSTGVTNTDTQYFGPGTRLTVL.

The chain employs TRBV14 and TRBJ2-3; D gene uncertain. Germline V gene data show CDR1 as SGHDN and CDR2 as FVKESK. Trimming shortened V by 1 base and J by 2 bases, and 7 bases separated the two germline ends. The CDR3 contains 14 residues. The CDR3 spells CASSQGQTTDTQYF. The CDR3 DNA sequence: TGTGCCAGCAGCCAAGGTCAGACCACAGATACGCAGTATTTT.

The chain recombines TRBV5-6 with TRBJ2-1, with no clear D. The V end lost 9 bases, the J end lost 0 bases, and 16 bases lay between the germline ends. This CDR3 is 15 amino acids long. CDR1 SGHDT and CDR2 YYEEEE come from the germline V gene. CDR3 protein: CATMGGVSSYNEQFF. CDR3 DNA: TGTGCCACCATGGGCGGAGTAAGCTCCTACAATGAGCAGTTCTTC.

The chain is built from TRBV12-3 or TRBV12-4 and TRBJ2-2; D is undetermined. Trimming pared 5 bases from V and 4 bases from J, leaving 14 bases between. This CDR3 contains 15 residues. The CDR3 region has the DNA TGTGCCAGCAGTGGCCCTTGGGATCTCACCGGGGAGCTGTTTTTT. Its protein is CASSGPWDLTGELFF.

The rearrangement joins TRBV19 to TRBJ2-7, with 11 positions matching TRBD2. The length of the CDR3 is 15 residues. J lost 0 bases, V lost 5 bases, and 3 bases had no gene match. Germline assignment: CDR1 LNHDA and CDR2 SQIVND (reference sequence). The CDR3 DNA sequence: TGTGCCAGTAGTCCGGGACTAGCGGCCTCCTACGAGCAGTACTTC. Its protein product is CASSPGLAASYEQYF.

The J gene is TRBJ2-1, the V gene TRBV28; 12 nucleotides align to TRBD2. Germline V gene lookup returns CDR1 MDHEN and CDR2 SYDVKM. The CDR3 length is 16 residues. The ends lost 3 bases at V and 4 bases at J; junction bases unmatched: 4. Here the CDR3 DNA reads TGTGCCAGCAGTTTCACCGGACTAGCGGGGTACAATGAGCAGTTCTTC. Its translation is CASSFTGLAGYNEQFF.

The chain recombines TRBV28 with TRBJ2-2; D perhaps matches TRBD1 (6 bases). V lost 1 base and J lost 7, with 10 bases in between. Looked up from germline, CDR1 is MDHEN and CDR2 is SYDVKM. The CDR3 sequence is 14 residues long. The CDR3 bases are TGTGCCAGCAGTTTATCAGGGGTAGGCGGGGAGCTGTTTTTT. This sequence encodes CASSLSGVGGELFF.

The chain has TRBV9 and TRBJ1-2, with D unclear. This CDR3 has 18 amino acids. Per germline, CDR1 SGDLS and CDR2 YYNGEE. V lost 0 bases, J lost 5 bases, and 23 bases lay in between. The DNA of the CDR3 is TGTGCCAGCAGCGTAGGGTTTAATGATGTGAGACCGGAGTATGGCTACACCTTC. This translates into CASSVGFNDVRPEYGYTF.

The chain combines TRBV12-3 or TRBV12-4 with TRBJ2-7; possibly TRBD1 or TRBD2 for D (5 bases each). V shed 9 bases and J shed 5 bases, with 17 bases lying between them. The CDR3 runs 13 residues. CDR3 in amino acids: CASTLTGRDEQYF. CDR3 sequence (DNA): TGTGCCAGTACCCTCACGGGGCGGGACGAGCAGTACTTC.

This chain uses TRBV29-1 with TRBJ1-2, with unresolved D. Germline CDR1 is SQVTM and CDR2 is ANQGSEA. Trimming stripped 7 bases from V and 0 bases from J, with 12 bases between. CDR3 length: 13 amino acids. This CDR3 is CSAPILTNYGYTF. CDR3 coding DNA: TGCAGCGCCCCGATTCTTACTAACTATGGCTACACCTTC.

This chain uses TRBV27 with TRBJ2-1; D unclear. In germline, CDR1 is MNHEY, CDR2 SMNVEV (reference sequence). Trimming removed 5 bases at V and 1 base at J, with 15 bases between. The CDR3 is made up of 16 amino acids. CDR3 DNA sequence: TGTGCCAGCAGTCTCTCGCCAGTCCTGTCCTACAATGAGCAGTTCTTC. Translated, it gives CASSLSPVLSYNEQFF.

The chain combines TRBV7-2 with TRBJ2-7; 7 bases are a match to TRBD1. The J segment lost 5 bases and the V segment lost 4 bases, leaving 11 bases of the junction unmatched. Germline CDR1 and CDR2: SGHTA and FQGNSA. The CDR3 consists of 15 residues. CDR3 sequence: CASSSPGQPLDEQYF. The CDR3 nucleotides read TGTGCCAGCAGCTCCCCGGGACAGCCTTTAGACGAGCAGTACTTC.

Only a few counts were recorded for this clonotype. The chain joins TRBV7-3 to TRBJ2-5; 10 bases map to TRBD1. This CDR3 has 16 residues. Germline CDR1 and CDR2: SGHTA and FQGTGA. The V gene end was trimmed by 8 bases and the J gene end by 3 bases; junction bases not matched to a gene: 12. CDR3 sequence reads: CASEFPDRGLEETQYF. CDR3 in DNA: TGTGCCAGCGAGTTTCCCGACAGGGGGCTGGAAGAGACCCAGTACTTC.